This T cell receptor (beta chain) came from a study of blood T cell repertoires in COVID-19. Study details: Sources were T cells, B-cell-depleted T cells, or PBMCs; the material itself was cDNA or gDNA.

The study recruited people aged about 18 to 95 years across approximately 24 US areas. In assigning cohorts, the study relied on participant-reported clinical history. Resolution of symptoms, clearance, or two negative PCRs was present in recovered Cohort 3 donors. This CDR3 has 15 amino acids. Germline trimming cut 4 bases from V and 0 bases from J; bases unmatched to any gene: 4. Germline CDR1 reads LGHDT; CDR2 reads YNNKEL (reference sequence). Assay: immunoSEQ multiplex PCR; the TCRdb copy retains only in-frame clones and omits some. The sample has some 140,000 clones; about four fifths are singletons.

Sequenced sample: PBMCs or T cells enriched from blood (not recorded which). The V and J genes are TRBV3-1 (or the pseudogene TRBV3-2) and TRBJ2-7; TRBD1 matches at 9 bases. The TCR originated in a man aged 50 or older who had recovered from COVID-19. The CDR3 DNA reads TGTGCCAGCAGCCCCGGACAGGGGTTCTCCTACGAGCAGTACTTC. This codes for CASSPGQGFSYEQYF.